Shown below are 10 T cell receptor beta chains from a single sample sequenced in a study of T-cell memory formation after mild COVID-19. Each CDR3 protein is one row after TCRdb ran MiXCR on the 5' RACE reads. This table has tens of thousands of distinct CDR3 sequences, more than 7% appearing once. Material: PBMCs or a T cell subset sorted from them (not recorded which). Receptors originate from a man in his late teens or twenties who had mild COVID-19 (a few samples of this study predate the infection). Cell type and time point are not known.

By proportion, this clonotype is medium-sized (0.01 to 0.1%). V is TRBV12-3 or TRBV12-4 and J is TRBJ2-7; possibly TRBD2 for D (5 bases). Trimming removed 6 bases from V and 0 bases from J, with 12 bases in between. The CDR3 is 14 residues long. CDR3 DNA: TGTGCCAGCAGCCCCCGACTAAACTCCTACGAGCAGTACTTC. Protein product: CASSPRLNSYEQYF.

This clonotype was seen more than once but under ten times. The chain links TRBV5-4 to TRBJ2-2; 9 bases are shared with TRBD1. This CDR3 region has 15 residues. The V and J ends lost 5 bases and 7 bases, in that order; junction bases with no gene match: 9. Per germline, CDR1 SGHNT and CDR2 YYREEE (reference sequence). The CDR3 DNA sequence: TGTGCCAGCAGGCCTGGACAGGGGCGTTTCGGGGAGCTGTTTTTT. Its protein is CASRPGQGRFGELFF.

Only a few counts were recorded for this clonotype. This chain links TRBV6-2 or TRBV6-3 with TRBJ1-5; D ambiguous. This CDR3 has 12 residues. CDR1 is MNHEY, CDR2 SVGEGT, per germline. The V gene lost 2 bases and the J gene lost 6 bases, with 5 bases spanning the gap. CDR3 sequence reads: CASSYDAQPQHF. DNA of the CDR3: TGTGCCAGCAGTTACGATGCTCAGCCCCAGCATTTT.

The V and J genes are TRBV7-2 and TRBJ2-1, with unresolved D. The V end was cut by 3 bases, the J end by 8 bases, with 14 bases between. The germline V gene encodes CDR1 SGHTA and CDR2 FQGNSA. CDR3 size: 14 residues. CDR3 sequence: CASSFSPRGHEQFF. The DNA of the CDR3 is TGTGCCAGCAGCTTCTCCCCACGCGGTCATGAGCAGTTCTTC.

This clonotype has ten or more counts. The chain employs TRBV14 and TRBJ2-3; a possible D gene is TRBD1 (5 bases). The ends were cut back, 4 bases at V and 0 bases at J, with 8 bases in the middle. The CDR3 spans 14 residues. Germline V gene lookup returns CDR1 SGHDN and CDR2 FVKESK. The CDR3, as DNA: TGTGCCAGCAGCCCCGCAGGGAGCACAGATACGCAGTATTTT. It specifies CASSPAGSTDTQYF.

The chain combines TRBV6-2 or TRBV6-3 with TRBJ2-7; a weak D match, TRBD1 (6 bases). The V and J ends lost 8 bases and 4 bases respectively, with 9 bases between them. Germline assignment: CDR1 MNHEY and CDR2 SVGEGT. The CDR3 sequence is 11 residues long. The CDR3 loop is CASLQGYEQYV. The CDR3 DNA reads TGTGCCAGCCTTCAGGGGTACGAGCAGTACGTC.

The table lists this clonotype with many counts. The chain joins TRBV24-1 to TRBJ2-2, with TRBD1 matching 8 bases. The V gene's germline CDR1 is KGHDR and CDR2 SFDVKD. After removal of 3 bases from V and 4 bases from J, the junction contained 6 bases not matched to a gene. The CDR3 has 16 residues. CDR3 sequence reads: CATSDPGTGFTGELFF. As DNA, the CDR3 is TGTGCCACCAGTGATCCCGGGACAGGATTCACCGGGGAGCTGTTTTTT.

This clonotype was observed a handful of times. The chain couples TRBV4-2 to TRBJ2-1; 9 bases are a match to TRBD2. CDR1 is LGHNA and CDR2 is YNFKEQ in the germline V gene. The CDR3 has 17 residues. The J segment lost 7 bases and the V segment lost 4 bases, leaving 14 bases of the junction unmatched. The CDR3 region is CASSLGPLTSGPNEQFF. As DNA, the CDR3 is TGTGCCAGCAGCCTCGGACCCTTGACTAGCGGCCCTAATGAGCAGTTCTTC.

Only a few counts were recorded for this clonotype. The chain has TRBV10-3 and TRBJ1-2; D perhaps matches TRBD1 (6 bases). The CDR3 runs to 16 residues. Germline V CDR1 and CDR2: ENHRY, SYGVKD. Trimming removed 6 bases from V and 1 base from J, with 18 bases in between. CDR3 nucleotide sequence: TGTGCCATCAGGATGACAGGACAGTTTTATAACTATGGCTACACCTTC. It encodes CAIRMTGQFYNYGYTF.

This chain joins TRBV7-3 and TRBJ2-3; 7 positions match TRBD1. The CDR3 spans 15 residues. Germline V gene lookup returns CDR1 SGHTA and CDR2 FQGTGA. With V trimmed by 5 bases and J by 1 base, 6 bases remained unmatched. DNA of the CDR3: TGTGCCAGCAGCCGGAACAGGGGCCGCACAGATACGCAGTATTTT. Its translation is CASSRNRGRTDTQYF.